This T cell receptor (beta chain) was obtained from a study of lymphopenia after photon versus proton radiotherapy. A single count supports this clone. Its antigen is unidentified. The CDR3 runs to 14 residues. V shed 1 base and J shed 12 bases, with 16 bases lying between them. Germline CDR1 reads SGHAT; CDR2 reads FQNNGV. TCRdb keeps only in-frame clones here, not all; method: immunoSEQ multiplex PCR. In the table there are roughly 45,000 clones, less than 90% of which are singletons. Study-wide results and caveats: Under photons, naive T cells and diversity fell while effector/memory populations rose. Post-nadir TCR diversity decline inversely tracked overall survival among those who died. Post-nadir diversity loss with photons came from oligoclonal expansion, particularly CD8+ Temra cells. Authors raise, but do not show, better survival with proton therapy.

The chain carries TRBV11-2 and TRBJ2-1; D call uncertain. This receptor was identified in a middle-aged man with gastric cancer. The material sequenced was peripheral blood, taken from a patient treated with photon-based radiotherapy. The CDR3 nucleotides are TGTGCCAGCAGCTTAGTCACCACACGTTCCGGGCAGTTCTTC. This sequence encodes CASSLVTTRSGQFF.